Below are 21 T cell receptor beta chains sequenced from a single sample in a study of T cells expressing NK-cell markers. TCRdb reprocessed the 5' RACE reads; each CDR3 protein has one entry and no DNA is given. The table lists around 470,000 distinct CDR3 sequences. The sample taken for sequencing was blood T cells: a sorted CD56 or NKG2C T cell subset, CD4+ or CD8+ T cells, or bulk PBMC T cells (not recorded which). The receptor source for this set is a woman in her forties or fifties in good health.

The chain is built from TRBV12-3 or TRBV12-4 and TRBJ2-1; TCRdb lists TRBD2, though no DNA is available to test this call. This CDR3 has 14 amino acids. The CDR3 sequence: CASRTSGIKNEQFF.

The V call is TRBV10-3, the J call TRBJ2-2; TCRdb's assignment of TRBD2 cannot be checked, as there is no DNA. Germline V gene lookup returns CDR1 ENHRY and CDR2 SYGVKD. The CDR3 totals 15 residues. The CDR3 here is CAISESSSGNGELFF.

This chain links TRBV29-1 with TRBJ2-1. CDR1 and CDR2 (germline): SQVTM, ANQGSEA. CDR3 length equals 11 residues. CDR3 loop: CSVGGVGEQFF.

The V and J genes are TRBV6-2 or TRBV6-3 and TRBJ2-2; TCRdb indicates TRBD1, and absent DNA this call remains unverified. The germline V gene encodes CDR1 MNHEY and CDR2 SVGEGT. The CDR3 has 15 residues. This chain's CDR3 is CASRRQGANTGELFF.

This chain connects TRBV11-2 to TRBJ2-1; TCRdb designates TRBD2, a call that cannot be tested without DNA. Germline CDR1 SGHAT, CDR2 FQNNGV. The CDR3 sequence is 18 residues long. The CDR3: CASSSGLAGGPGSNEQFF.

V gene TRBV5-1 combines with J gene TRBJ2-5; TCRdb picks TRBD1, but there is no DNA to check that call. This CDR3 spans 15 amino acids. Germline loops: CDR1 SGHRS, CDR2 YFSETQ. CDR3 sequence reads: CASSLGGQVRETQYF.

The chain is built from TRBV12-3 or TRBV12-4 and TRBJ1-4; TCRdb calls TRBD1, which cannot be checked without DNA. This CDR3 spans 17 amino acids. The CDR3 loop reads CASSLRAGDGTNEKLFF.

The chain is built from TRBV18 and TRBJ1-3; as DNA is missing, the TRBD1 call by TCRdb cannot be tested. This CDR3 has 19 residues. Germline lookup yields CDR1 KGHSH and CDR2 LQKENI. The CDR3 reads CASSFTNAAGGSSGNTIYF. Complete variable domain (other parts from reference TRBV18 and TRBJ1-3): NAGVMQNPRHLVRRRGQEARLRCSPMKGHSHVYWYRQLPEEGLKFMVYLQKENIIDESGMPKERFSAEFPKEGPSILRIQQVVRGDSAAYFCASSFTNAAGGSSGNTIYFGEGSWLTVV.

V and J are TRBV10-2 and TRBJ2-1; TCRdb lists TRBD2, though no DNA is available to test this call. Germline loops: CDR1 WSHSY, CDR2 SAAADI. The CDR3 contains 13 residues. CDR3 protein: CASRETSRNEQFF.

The rearrangement uses TRBV24-1 and TRBJ2-1; the TCRdb D gene call, TRBD2, has no DNA to confirm it. This CDR3 is built from 19 residues. Per the germline V gene, CDR1 is KGHDR and CDR2 is SFDVKD. CDR3 in amino acids: CATSDPRLLAGGSYNEQFF.

CDR3 sequence reads: CASSLGGSPYNEQFF. The chain is built from TRBV5-8 and TRBJ2-1. The CDR3 is 15 residues long. Germline-derived CDR1 and CDR2 are SGHTS and YDEGEE.

The chain combines TRBV5-1 with TRBJ1-2; TCRdb designates TRBD1, a call that cannot be tested without DNA. The CDR3 is 13 residues long. Germline V gene data show CDR1 as SGHRS and CDR2 as YFSETQ. The CDR3 region is CASSTGIAYGYTF.

CDR3 protein: CASTLTDRGNTIYF. This chain links TRBV28 with TRBJ1-3; there is no DNA to check the TCRdb D call of TRBD1. Germline loops: CDR1 MDHEN, CDR2 SYDVKM. The CDR3 extends over 14 amino acids. The whole variable domain, remainder taken from reference TRBV28 and TRBJ1-3, is DVKVTQSSRYLVKRTGEKVFLECVQDMDHENMFWYRQDPGLGLRLIYFSYDVKMKEKGDIPEGYSVSREKKERFSLILESASTNQTSMYLCASTLTDRGNTIYFGEGSWLTVV.

This CDR3 reads CAISTDNEQFF. The chain combines TRBV5-1 with TRBJ2-1. CDR1 is SGHRS, CDR2 YFSETQ, per germline. This CDR3 comprises 11 residues. Drawing the rest from reference TRBV5-1 and TRBJ2-1, the complete variable domain is KAGVTQTPRYLIKTRGQQVTLSCSPISGHRSVSWYQQTPGQGLQFLFEYFSETQRNKGNFPGRFSGRQFSNSRSEMNVSTLELGDSALYLCAISTDNEQFFGPGTRLTVL.

V usage is TRBV30 and J usage is TRBJ2-4. Germline V gene sequence: CDR1 GTSNPN, CDR2 SVGIG (reference sequence). The CDR3 consists of 13 residues. This CDR3 reads CAWSGPGGNIQYF.

J is TRBJ2-3 and V is TRBV20-1; TCRdb names TRBD2, which stays unverified in the absence of DNA. This CDR3 has 15 residues. Per germline, CDR1 DFQATT and CDR2 SNEGSKA (reference sequence). The chain's CDR3 is CSARGGLAGRGTQYF.

V gene TRBV20-1 combines with J gene TRBJ1-2. This CDR3 region has 14 residues. Per the germline V gene, CDR1 is DFQATT and CDR2 is SNEGSKA (reference sequence). CDR3 loop: CSASHGQSNYGYTF.

J is TRBJ2-1 and V is TRBV21-1; as DNA is missing, the TRBD2 call by TCRdb cannot be tested. TRBV21-1 is a known pseudogene. The CDR3 runs to 17 residues. This CDR3 reads CASSKATSGRADNEQFF.

The chain carries TRBV19 and TRBJ1-1. Germline lookup yields CDR1 LNHDA and CDR2 SQIVND (reference sequence). The length of the CDR3 is 12 residues. CDR3 loop: CASSKRNTEAFF.

The chain joins TRBV21-1 to TRBJ2-3; no DNA is available, so the TRBD2 call from TCRdb remains unchecked. TRBV21-1 is a recognized pseudogene. This CDR3 comprises 17 residues. CDR3 residues: CASSKVGRFYKRGTQYF.

V usage is TRBV5-1 and J usage is TRBJ2-1; the TCRdb D gene call, TRBD1, has no DNA to confirm it. The CDR3 consists of 18 residues. The germline gives CDR1 SGHRS, CDR2 YFSETQ. The CDR3 spells CASSLAGFPGGSYNEQFF.